Shown below are 3 T cell receptor beta chains from a single sample sequenced in a study of Ad26.COV2.S vaccination and SARS-CoV-2 variants. Sequencing was performed with immunoSEQ multiplex PCR; in TCRdb, only in-frame clones are kept and a portion is missing. The sample holds over 400,000 clones, 90% seen once. Treatment here: roughly 20 received Ad26.COV2.S at low or high dose, single or two shots; about 5 received placebo; per-sample allocation not given. The study sampled participants on day 63 after the first vaccine or placebo injection. The sample here was peripheral blood, taken in a trial of Ad26.COV2.S vaccine versus placebo. All receptors derive from a person aged 18 to 65 who received the Ad26.COV2.S COVID-19 vaccine or a placebo.

The chain links TRBV28 to TRBJ1-2, with unresolved D. Trimming took 3 bases from V and 5 from J, leaving 13 bases between them. The CDR3 loop spans 14 amino acids. Germline CDR1 is MDHEN and CDR2 is SYDVKM. The chain's CDR3 is CASSLATRIYGYTF. In nucleotides, the CDR3 is TGTGCCAGCAGTTTGGCGACTCGTATTTATGGCTACACCTTC.

The genes are TRBV27 and TRBJ2-3; D possibly matches TRBD1 or TRBD2 (6 bases each). This CDR3 spans 15 amino acids. V dropped 6 bases and J dropped 2 bases, with 15 bases sitting between them. Germline CDR1 reads MNHEY; CDR2 reads SMNVEV (reference sequence). The CDR3 reads CASSQGTSTTDTQYF. Written as DNA, the CDR3 is TGTGCCAGCAGCCAGGGGACTTCCACCACAGATACGCAGTATTTT.

V is TRBV18 and J is TRBJ1-5; 7 bases line up with TRBD1. J was trimmed by 6 bases and V by 3 bases; bases with no gene match: 8. CDR3 length: 15 residues. Germline assignment: CDR1 KGHSH and CDR2 LQKENI. The CDR3 here is CASSPLQGNAQPQHF. The DNA for the CDR3 is TGTGCCAGCTCACCGCTACAGGGGAATGCTCAGCCCCAGCATTTT.